This T cell receptor (beta chain) was observed in a study of T cell responses to AZD1222 COVID-19 vaccine. Generated by immunoSEQ multiplex PCR, the TCRdb table keeps only in-frame clones and is missing some. The sample has 120,000 to 150,000 clones, around 84% seen once. This clone appeared a single time. The CDR3 sequence is 11 residues long. V was clipped by 3 bases and J by 8 bases, with 7 bases between them. CDR1 and CDR2 (germline): MRHNA, SNTAGT. The sequence was collected from an adult who received the AZD1222 COVID-19 vaccine. The rearrangement links TRBV6-4 to TRBJ1-2, with a possible D match to TRBD1 (6 bases). Sequences were derived from peripheral blood, sampled 28 days after the second AZD1222 dose. The CDR3 loop reads CASSDGGGYTF. The CDR3 DNA follows: TGTGCCAGCAGTGATGGGGGCGGCTACACCTTC.